This T cell receptor beta chain was documented in a study of blood T cell repertoires in COVID-19 (dated by TCRdb to 2020 to 2021). At the level of the whole study: Collaborator samples came from the United States, Italy and Spain and covered acute and convalescent phases of COVID-19. The material from the prospective study consisted of cDNA or gDNA derived from T cells, B-cell-depleted T cells, or PBMCs. Deeply sampled blood TCRbeta repertoires from subjects exposed to, actively infected with, or recovered from COVID-19 were included in the dataset. A freely available public database, intended as a resource for researchers studying the immune response to SARS-CoV-2, is where the repertoires were released. The samples were drawn from the first 160 participants of the ongoing ImmuneRACE study and from more than 1,000 subjects provided by 6 global collaborators. Sample metadata almost always included a de-identified subject ID, COVID-19 status, age in years and sex. HLA class I and class II types, where available, came from metadata supplied by the sample provider rather than from assay-based typing.

In the prospective study, participants were roughly 18 to 90 years old, resided in about 25 geographic areas of the United States, and were enrolled through a virtual design. To assign participants to cohorts, the prospective study relied on clinical history that participants themselves reported in a screening survey and a study questionnaire. Mobile phlebotomists in the prospective study collected whole blood, serum and a nasopharyngeal or oropharyngeal swab from every participant. Participants in the prospective study had the option to provide additional blood draws and questionnaires over an approximately 2-month period. Before DNA extraction, blood samples from the prospective study were shipped at room temperature or frozen. The germline V gene encodes CDR1 SGHRS and CDR2 YFSETQ. From the cysteine through the phenylalanine, the CDR3 covers 15 amino acids. The sequence is cut down to CDR3 DNA, 45 bases in frame from base 1. V is pared back by 7 bases and J by 3 bases, with 19 bases lying between the germline termini.

On this clone itself: Its antigen is unknown. No qualities accompany the bases; no much larger clone lies one base away.

The immunoSEQ Assay, a bias-controlled multiplex PCR, was used to amplify TCRbeta CDR3 regions from genomic DNA. From the authors' description of their analysis: Within the assay, amplification of reference gene primers was used to estimate how many nucleated cells each sample contained. Sequence reads were collapsed and filtered to measure the absolute abundance of every unique TCRbeta CDR3 rearrangement. Productive Simpson clonality was computed per sample as the square root of Simpson's diversity index over productive rearrangements. The table comes from immuneACCESS by way of TCRdb, which keeps in-frame sequences with V and J called. Part of the clones is missing from these tables; in studies checked, under half for an unresolved V gene and the rest for unknown reasons. For V, J and clone size, that table is used; D and trimming come from the DNA. In this sample the table shows some 180,000 clones, around 82% of which occur a single time. Of the sample, about 5% is held by the ten largest clones.

Overall study outcomes, separate from this receptor: The amount of clinical and demographic metadata varied by source and participant and was provided uncurated.

The sample comprised PBMCs or T cells enriched from blood (not recorded which). The sequence was obtained from a woman aged 60 to 75 with acute COVID-19. This sequence uses TRBV5-1 and TRBJ1-1; matching of 6 bases hints at TRBD1 as the D gene. This receptor has the CDR3 CASGQLGGPDTEAFF. The DNA sequence follows: TGCGCCAGCGGCCAACTCGGGGGGCCGGACACTGAAGCTTTCTTT.